This T cell receptor (beta chain) is from a study of T cell repertoires in cytomegalovirus infection. Study as a whole: Public TCR beta signature analysis indicated the presence of both CMV infection and matching HLA type.

Study results and limitations: Cumulative frequency (of public TCR beta family members) identified carriers of CMV plus the relevant HLA. There were HLA-C-restricted CMV-specific TCR beta clonotypes dominating the ex vivo response.

One entry per CDR3 protein results from TCRdb running MiXCR on the reads. The sample gives around 280,000 distinct CDR3 sequences, roughly 9.3% of which show up once; around 2.4% is in the top ten. V was pared by 4 bases and J by 6 bases, with 6 bases between. The CDR3 consists of 11 residues. Germline values: CDR1 MNHEY, CDR2 SVGEGT. A note on this clonotype: The antigen is not known.

The sample consisted of PBMCs. The receptor was derived from a human donor in good health (CMV status not recorded). Some clones in this sample may be carry-over from other donors' samples. The rearrangement joins TRBV6-2 or TRBV6-3 to TRBJ1-2, with TRBD1 as a possible D gene (5 bases). DNA for the CDR3: TGTGCCAGCAGTTGGGACGATGGCTACACCTTC. Its protein product is CASSWDDGYTF.